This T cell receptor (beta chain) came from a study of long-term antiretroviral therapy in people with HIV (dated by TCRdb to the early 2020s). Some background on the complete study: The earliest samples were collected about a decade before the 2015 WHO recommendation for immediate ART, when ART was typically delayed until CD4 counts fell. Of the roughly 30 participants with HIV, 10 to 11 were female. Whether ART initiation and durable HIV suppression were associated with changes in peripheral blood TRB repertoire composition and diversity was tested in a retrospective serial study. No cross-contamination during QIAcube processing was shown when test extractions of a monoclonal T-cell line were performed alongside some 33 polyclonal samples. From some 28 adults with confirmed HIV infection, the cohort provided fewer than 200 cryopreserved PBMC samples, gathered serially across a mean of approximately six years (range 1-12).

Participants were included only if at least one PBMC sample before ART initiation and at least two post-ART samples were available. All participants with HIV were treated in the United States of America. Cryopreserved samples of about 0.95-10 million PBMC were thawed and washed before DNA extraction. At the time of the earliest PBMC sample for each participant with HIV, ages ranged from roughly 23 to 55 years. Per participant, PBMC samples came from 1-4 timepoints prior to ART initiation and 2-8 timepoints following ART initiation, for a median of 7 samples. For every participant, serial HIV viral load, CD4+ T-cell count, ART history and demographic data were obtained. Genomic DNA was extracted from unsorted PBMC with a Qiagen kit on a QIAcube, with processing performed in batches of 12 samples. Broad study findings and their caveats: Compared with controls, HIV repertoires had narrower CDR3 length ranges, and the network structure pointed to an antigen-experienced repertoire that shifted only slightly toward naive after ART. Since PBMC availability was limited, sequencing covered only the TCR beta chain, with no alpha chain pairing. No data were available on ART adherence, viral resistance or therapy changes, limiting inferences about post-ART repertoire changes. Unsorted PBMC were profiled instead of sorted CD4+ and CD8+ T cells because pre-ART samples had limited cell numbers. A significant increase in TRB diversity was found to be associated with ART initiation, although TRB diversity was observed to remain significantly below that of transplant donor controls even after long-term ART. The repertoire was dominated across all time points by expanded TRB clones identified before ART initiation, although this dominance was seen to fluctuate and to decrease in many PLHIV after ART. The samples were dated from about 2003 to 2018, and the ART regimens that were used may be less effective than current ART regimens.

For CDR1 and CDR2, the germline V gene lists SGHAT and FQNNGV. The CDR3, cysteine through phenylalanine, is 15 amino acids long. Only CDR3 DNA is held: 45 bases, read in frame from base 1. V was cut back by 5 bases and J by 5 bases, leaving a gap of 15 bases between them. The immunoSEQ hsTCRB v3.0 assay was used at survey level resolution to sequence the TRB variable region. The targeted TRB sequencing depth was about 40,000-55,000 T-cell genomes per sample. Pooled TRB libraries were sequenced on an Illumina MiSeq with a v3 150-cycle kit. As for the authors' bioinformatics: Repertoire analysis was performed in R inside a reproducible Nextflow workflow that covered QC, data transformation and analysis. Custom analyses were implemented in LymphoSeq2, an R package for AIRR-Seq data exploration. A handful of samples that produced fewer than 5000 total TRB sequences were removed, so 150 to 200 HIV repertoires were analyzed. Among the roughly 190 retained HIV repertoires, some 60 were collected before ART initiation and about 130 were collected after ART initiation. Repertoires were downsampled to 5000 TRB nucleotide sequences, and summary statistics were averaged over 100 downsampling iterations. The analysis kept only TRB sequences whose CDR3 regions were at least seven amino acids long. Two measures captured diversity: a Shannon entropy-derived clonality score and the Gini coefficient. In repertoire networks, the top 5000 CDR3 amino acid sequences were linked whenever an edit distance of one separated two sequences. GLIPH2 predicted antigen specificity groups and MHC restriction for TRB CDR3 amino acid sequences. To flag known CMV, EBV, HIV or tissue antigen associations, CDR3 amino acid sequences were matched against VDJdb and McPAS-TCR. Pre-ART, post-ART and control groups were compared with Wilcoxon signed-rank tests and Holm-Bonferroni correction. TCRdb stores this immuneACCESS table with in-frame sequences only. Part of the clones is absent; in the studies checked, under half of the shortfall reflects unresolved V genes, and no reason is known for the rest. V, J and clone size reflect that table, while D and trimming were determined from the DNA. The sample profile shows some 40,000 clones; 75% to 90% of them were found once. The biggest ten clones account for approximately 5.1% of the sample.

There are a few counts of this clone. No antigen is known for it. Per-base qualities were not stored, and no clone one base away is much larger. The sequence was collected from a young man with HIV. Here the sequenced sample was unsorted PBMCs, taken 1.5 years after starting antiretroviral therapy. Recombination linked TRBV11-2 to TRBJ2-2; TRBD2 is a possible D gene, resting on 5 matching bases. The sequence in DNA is TGTGCCAGCAGCAAATTGACGGGAAATACCGGGGAGCTGTTTTTT. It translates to CASSKLTGNTGELFF.